This T cell receptor beta chain was documented in a study of cytomegalovirus exposure and HLA in healthy donors. General study points: There were reportedly fewer N-insertions in an Asian-associated ancestry cluster than the roughly 610-donor mean, in a later analysis.

There are 14 residues in the CDR3. Per germline, CDR1 MNHNS and CDR2 SASEGT. The V gene lost 6 bases and the J gene lost 2 bases, with 14 bases spanning the gap. The PCR ran on 60 Vbeta and 13 Jbeta primers. Some clones are missing from TCRdb's copy, which holds only in-frame ones; the method was immunoSEQ multiplex PCR. The table lists about 83,000 clones. With regard to this clone: Its target is not known.

The sequence came from a man between 18 and 29 years old in good health and CMV-seropositive. Input material: PBMCs. The chain couples TRBV6-1 to TRBJ2-7, with a possible D match to TRBD1 (5 bases). The CDR3 DNA follows: TGTGCCAGCAGAGGAGTGCTGGACACCTACGAGCAGTACTTC. Its protein is CASRGVLDTYEQYF.